These T cell receptor beta chains were read from a single sample in a study of control samples from healthy donors and cancer patients. This table comes from immunoSEQ multiplex PCR, and its TCRdb copy is limited to in-frame clones, with some not included. Here the sample spans more than 110,000 clones, roughly 92% being singletons. Sequences were obtained from blood. These TCRs come from a man aged 25-45 years in good health. Each CDR3 is given with its conserved first and last residue. The order of the fields is D gene, V gene, J gene, CDR3 protein, CDR3 DNA. The D gene is left open where the match is weak.

d_call: NA
v_call: TRBV7-9
j_call: TRBJ1-4
cdr3_aa: CASSLVGLNEKLFF
cdr3_nt: TGTGCCAGCAGCTTAGTAGGACTAAATGAAAAACTGTTTTTT

d_call: NA
v_call: TRBV5-8
j_call: TRBJ1-5
cdr3_aa: CASSPVRGPRRNQPQHF
cdr3_nt: TGTGCCAGCAGCCCAGTCCGAGGACCTCGGCGCAATCAGCCCCAGCATTTT

d_call: TRBD1
v_call: TRBV7-2
j_call: TRBJ2-3
cdr3_aa: CASSRDRGPDTQYF
cdr3_nt: TGTGCCAGCAGCCGGGACAGGGGGCCAGATACGCAGTATTTT

d_call: TRBD2
v_call: TRBV11-3
j_call: TRBJ2-1
cdr3_aa: CASSKLAGPYTEQFF
cdr3_nt: TGTGCCAGCAGCAAACTAGCGGGGCCTTACACTGAGCAGTTCTTC

d_call: TRBD2
v_call: TRBV29-1
j_call: TRBJ2-4
cdr3_aa: CSVLNLAGVNKNIQYF
cdr3_nt: TGCAGCGTCCTGAATCTCGCGGGAGTAAATAAAAACATTCAGTACTTC

d_call: TRBD1
v_call: TRBV28
j_call: TRBJ1-5
cdr3_aa: CASRRDRNSNQPQHF
cdr3_nt: TGTGCCAGCAGGCGGGACAGAAATAGCAATCAGCCCCAGCATTTT

d_call: NA
v_call: TRBV27
j_call: TRBJ2-7
cdr3_aa: CASSLSGSSYEQYF
cdr3_nt: TGTGCCAGCAGTTTGTCGGGGAGCTCCTACGAGCAGTACTTC

d_call: TRBD1
v_call: TRBV18
j_call: TRBJ1-1
cdr3_aa: CASSKGQTSTEAFF
cdr3_nt: TGTGCCAGCTCAAAGGGACAGACCTCGACTGAAGCTTTCTTT

d_call: NA
v_call: TRBV4-1
j_call: TRBJ1-1
cdr3_aa: CASGFSRGMNTEAFF
cdr3_nt: TGCGCCAGCGGCTTTTCGAGGGGGATGAACACTGAAGCTTTCTTT

d_call: NA
v_call: TRBV30
j_call: TRBJ1-5
cdr3_aa: CAWSVSGDQPQHF
cdr3_nt: TGTGCCTGGAGTGTGTCGGGTGATCAGCCCCAGCATTTT

d_call: TRBD2
v_call: TRBV3-1/TRBV3-2
j_call: TRBJ2-2
cdr3_aa: CASSQATSFGPGELFF
cdr3_nt: TGTGCCAGCAGCCAGGCGACTAGCTTCGGACCCGGGGAGCTGTTTTTT

d_call: NA
v_call: TRBV19
j_call: TRBJ2-3
cdr3_aa: CASRGSTDTQYF
cdr3_nt: TGTGCCAGTAGGGGGAGTACAGATACGCAGTATTTT

d_call: TRBD1
v_call: TRBV28
j_call: TRBJ1-5
cdr3_aa: CASSFMGQGYSNQPQHF
cdr3_nt: TGTGCCAGCAGTTTTATGGGACAGGGTTATAGCAATCAGCCCCAGCATTTT

d_call: NA
v_call: TRBV4-3
j_call: TRBJ2-2
cdr3_aa: CASSHGLHTGELFF
cdr3_nt: TGCGCCAGCAGCCACGGACTCCACACCGGGGAGCTGTTTTTT

d_call: TRBD1
v_call: TRBV29-1
j_call: TRBJ2-7
cdr3_aa: CSGGTGEYEQYF
cdr3_nt: TGCAGCGGCGGGACAGGGGAGTACGAGCAGTACTTC

d_call: TRBD1
v_call: TRBV15
j_call: TRBJ2-4
cdr3_aa: CATSRDGGQGSDIQYF
cdr3_nt: TGTGCCACCAGCAGAGATGGAGGACAGGGTTCGGACATTCAGTACTTC

d_call: NA
v_call: TRBV3-1/TRBV3-2
j_call: TRBJ2-1
cdr3_aa: CASSHVLKSSYNEQFF
cdr3_nt: TGTGCCAGCAGCCATGTGTTGAAGAGCTCCTACAATGAGCAGTTCTTC

d_call: TRBD2
v_call: TRBV27
j_call: TRBJ2-1
cdr3_aa: CASSLSGSGRTEQFF
cdr3_nt: TGTGCCAGCAGTTTATCGGGTAGCGGGAGGACTGAGCAGTTCTTC

d_call: NA
v_call: TRBV5-8
j_call: TRBJ1-4
cdr3_aa: CASSLAEKLFF
cdr3_nt: TGTGCCAGCAGCTTGGCGGAAAAACTGTTTTTT

d_call: TRBD2
v_call: TRBV28
j_call: TRBJ2-5
cdr3_aa: CASSFVAGGYQETQYF
cdr3_nt: TGTGCCAGCAGTTTTGTAGCGGGGGGCTACCAAGAGACCCAGTACTTC

d_call: NA
v_call: TRBV7-8
j_call: TRBJ1-5
cdr3_aa: CASSLQDPHQPQHF
cdr3_nt: TGTGCCAGCAGCTTACAGGACCCACATCAGCCCCAGCATTTT

d_call: TRBD2
v_call: TRBV5-6
j_call: TRBJ2-5
cdr3_aa: CASSLETSGRTQETQYF
cdr3_nt: TGTGCCAGCAGCTTAGAGACTAGCGGGAGGACCCAAGAGACCCAGTACTTC

d_call: NA
v_call: TRBV6-2/TRBV6-3
j_call: TRBJ2-3
cdr3_aa: CASSYSIVGPGPSTQYF
cdr3_nt: TGTGCCAGCAGTTACTCGATTGTCGGTCCCGGGCCCAGTACGCAGTATTTT

d_call: TRBD2
v_call: TRBV5-4
j_call: TRBJ2-5
cdr3_aa: CASSLVLAGGPPTQETQYF
cdr3_nt: TGTGCCAGCAGCTTGGTACTAGCGGGAGGACCTCCCACCCAAGAGACCCAGTACTTC

d_call: NA
v_call: TRBV30
j_call: TRBJ1-4
cdr3_aa: CAWSVWGDEKLFF
cdr3_nt: TGTGCCTGGAGTGTTTGGGGTGACGAAAAACTGTTTTTT

d_call: NA
v_call: TRBV21-1
j_call: TRBJ1-1
cdr3_aa: CASSLTGPTHMNTEAFF
cdr3_nt: TGTGCCAGCAGCCTGACTGGGCCGACCCATATGAACACTGAAGCTTTCTTT

d_call: NA
v_call: TRBV28
j_call: TRBJ1-2
cdr3_aa: CASGQIYGYTF
cdr3_nt: TGTGCCAGTGGACAGATCTATGGCTACACCTTC

d_call: NA
v_call: TRBV29-1
j_call: TRBJ1-3
cdr3_aa: CSVSHRRSGNTIYF
cdr3_nt: TGCAGCGTTTCTCACAGACGCTCTGGAAACACCATATATTTT

d_call: NA
v_call: TRBV6-2/TRBV6-3
j_call: TRBJ2-4
cdr3_aa: CASSPSWTLAKNIQYF
cdr3_nt: TGTGCCAGCAGCCCTTCCTGGACACTAGCCAAAAACATTCAGTACTTC

d_call: NA
v_call: TRBV7-6
j_call: TRBJ1-3
cdr3_aa: CASSPGPGYSGNTIYF
cdr3_nt: TGTGCCAGCAGCCCGGGTCCAGGCTACTCTGGAAACACCATATATTTT

d_call: TRBD2
v_call: TRBV10-3
j_call: TRBJ2-1
cdr3_aa: CAISERPLLLAAYNEQFF
cdr3_nt: TGTGCCATCAGTGAAAGGCCCCTACTCCTAGCGGCCTACAATGAGCAGTTCTTC